The present T cell receptor (beta chain) was sequenced within a study of blood T cells in healthy people across ages. Findings of the study overall: Significant beta diversity loss was already apparent by age roughly 38, declining roughly linearly.

This clonotype was counted between two and nine times. As yet, its antigen is unknown. The CDR3 has 14 amino acids. PCR was performed a second time for roughly 7 to 12 cycles using a sample-barcoded 5' primer and a J-beta primer mix. The authors tagged each cDNA molecule using a template-switch adaptor with 12 random nucleotides. MiXCR, applied by TCRdb to the 5' RACE reads, yields one record per CDR3 protein. Among about 290,000 distinct CDR3 sequences listed, 25% to 30% were seen once. The sequence was collected from an older woman in good health. The sample was blood. This chain connects TRBV12-3 or TRBV12-4 to TRBJ2-5; 14 nucleotides agree with TRBD2. TRBJ2-1 matches the DNA end more closely, so the J call is doubtful. The CDR3 reads CASRLGLAGGEQFF. Here the CDR3 DNA reads TGTGCCAGCAGACTCGGACTAGCGGGAGGTGAGCAGTTCTTC.